Listed here are 8 T cell receptor beta chains from one sample, sequenced in a study of OX40 agonist ivuxolimab in advanced cancers. TCRdb keeps only in-frame clones here, not all; method: immunoSEQ multiplex PCR. The sample holds about 67,000 clones, over 70% seen once. The input for sequencing was CD4+ or CD8+ T cells sorted from blood, taken in a trial of the OX40 agonist ivuxolimab. The receptors derive from an adult with an advanced solid tumor such as melanoma, head and neck, liver or kidney cancer.

V gene TRBV5-1 combines with J gene TRBJ1-1; possibly TRBD1 for D (6 bases). Looked up from germline, CDR1 is SGHRS and CDR2 is YFSETQ. Trimming removed 6 bases from V and 0 bases from J, with 15 bases in between. This CDR3 region has 15 residues. CDR3: CASMQTGSVNTEAFF. The CDR3 DNA reads TGCGCCAGCATGCAGACAGGAAGCGTGAACACTGAAGCTTTCTTT. Complete variable domain (other parts from reference TRBV5-1 and TRBJ1-1): KAGVTQTPRYLIKTRGQQVTLSCSPISGHRSVSWYQQTPGQGLQFLFEYFSETQRNKGNFPGRFSGRQFSNSRSEMNVSTLELGDSALYLCASMQTGSVNTEAFFGQGTRLTVV.

V usage is TRBV12-5 and J usage is TRBJ2-3; 7 bases fit TRBD1. Germline V gene data show CDR1 as LGHNT and CDR2 as FRNRAP. This CDR3 spans 13 amino acids. V gave up 11 bases and J gave up 1 base; unmatched junction bases: 6. The CDR3 reads CAGTVQGTDTQYF. CDR3 nucleotide sequence: TGTGCTGGGACAGTTCAGGGCACAGATACGCAGTATTTT.

This clone came up once. V is TRBV9 and J is TRBJ2-5, with 10 nucleotides matching TRBD1. Germline V gene data show CDR1 as SGDLS and CDR2 as YYNGEE. Trimming removed 0 bases from V and 5 bases from J; junction bases left unmatched: 10. This CDR3 has 17 amino acids. CDR3 protein: CASSVGLRDRGVETQYF. The CDR3 nucleotides are TGTGCCAGCAGCGTAGGTTTAAGGGACAGGGGAGTTGAGACCCAGTACTTC.

The sample holds one count of this clone. V usage is TRBV7-8 and J usage is TRBJ2-7; 11 bases line up with TRBD2. The V and J ends lost 1 base and 4 bases, in that order; junction bases with no gene match: 9. The V gene's germline CDR1 is SGHVS and CDR2 FQNEAQ. The CDR3 has 17 amino acids. CDR3 nucleotide sequence: TGTGCCAGCAGCTTAGTGCAGGGTCCTAGCGGGAGGTACGAGCAGTACTTC. Translated, it gives CASSLVQGPSGRYEQYF.

V gene TRBV19 combines with J gene TRBJ2-3; D not certain. Germline lookup yields CDR1 LNHDA and CDR2 SQIVND (reference sequence). The CDR3 runs to 13 residues. V gave up 2 bases and J gave up 2 bases, with 5 bases separating them. The CDR3 DNA is TGTGCCAGTAGTATACTGAACACAGATACGCAGTATTTT. Translated, it gives CASSILNTDTQYF.

This chain joins TRBV7-3 and TRBJ2-2; D is uncertain. Per germline, CDR1 SGHTA and CDR2 FQGTGA. The CDR3 has 12 amino acids. V lost 5 bases to trimming and J lost 5 bases, with 6 bases between them. The CDR3: CASSPDTGELFF. In DNA, the CDR3 is TGTGCCAGCAGCCCTGATACCGGGGAGCTGTTTTTT.

V gene TRBV18 combines with J gene TRBJ1-1, with D possibly TRBD1 on 5 matching bases. V was clipped by 4 bases and J by 1 base, with 13 bases between them. Germline CDR1 KGHSH, CDR2 LQKENI. This CDR3 is 15 amino acids long. CDR3 nucleotide sequence: TGTGCCAGCTCACTTTCTCTGACAGAGAACACTGAAGCTTTCTTT. The encoded protein is CASSLSLTENTEAFF.

V is TRBV28 and J is TRBJ2-7; D gene unclear. CDR1 is MDHEN and CDR2 is SYDVKM in the germline V gene. Trimming pared 5 bases from V and 6 bases from J, leaving 11 bases between. The CDR3 runs to 12 residues. CDR3 protein: CASSLLVGEQYF. For the CDR3, the DNA is TGTGCCAGCAGTCTCCTTGTGGGCGAGCAGTACTTC.